This T cell receptor beta chain was retrieved from a study of T cell responses to AZD1222 COVID-19 vaccine. Deletions cut 3 bases from V and 2 bases from J, with 11 bases between. The CDR3 extends over 14 amino acids. Germline V gene sequence: CDR1 SNHLY, CDR2 FYNNEI. About this clone: Its antigen remains unidentified.

General study findings and limits: Close to half of spike-specific TCRs reportedly recognize unmutated variant regions. Spike-wide coverage was observed for vaccine-associated CD4 TCRs, with dominant responses at 160-218 and 743-854. Vaccination with two AZD1222 doses was followed by a rise in Spike-specific TCR breadth and depth. Donors were mostly white British, more females; clonal diversity possibly underestimated.

Sequencing was performed with immunoSEQ multiplex PCR; in TCRdb, only in-frame clones are kept and a portion is missing. The top ten clones hold around 1.7% of a sample with 120,000 to 150,000 clones, about nine tenths of them seen once. The specimen was peripheral blood, collected 28 days after the second AZD1222 dose. This chain links TRBV2 with TRBJ2-7, with D unclear. The origin of this receptor is an adult who received the AZD1222 COVID-19 vaccine. CDR3 loop: CASSEARSPYEQYF. The CDR3 DNA reads as TGTGCCAGCAGTGAGGCTAGAAGTCCCTACGAGCAGTACTTC.